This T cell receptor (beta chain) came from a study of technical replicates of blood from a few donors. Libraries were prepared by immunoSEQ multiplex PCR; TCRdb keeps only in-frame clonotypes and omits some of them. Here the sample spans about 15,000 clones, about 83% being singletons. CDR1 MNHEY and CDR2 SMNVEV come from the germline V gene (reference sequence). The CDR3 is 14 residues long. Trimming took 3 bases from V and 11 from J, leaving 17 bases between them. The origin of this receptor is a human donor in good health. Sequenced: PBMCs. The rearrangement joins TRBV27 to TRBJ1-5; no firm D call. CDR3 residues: CASSFSGMGRTQHF. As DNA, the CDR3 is TGTGCCAGCAGTTTTTCCGGGATGGGTAGGACCCAGCATTTT.